Below are 3 T cell receptor beta chains sequenced from a single sample in a study of blood T cell repertoires in COVID-19. Method: immunoSEQ multiplex PCR; TCRdb's copy keeps in-frame clones and lacks some. The sample consists of about 180,000 clones, 80% to 90% of them appearing once. The sequencing input was peripheral blood. The source is a woman of 80 years or more with COVID-19, enrolled during active disease.

This clone was seen a handful of times. This chain connects TRBV2 to TRBJ2-2; the D is unclear. Germline V gives CDR1 SNHLY, CDR2 FYNNEI. This CDR3 spans 12 amino acids. V gave up 5 bases and J gave up 8 bases, with 9 bases separating them. CDR3 nucleotides: TGTGCCAGCAGTTCCCCATTGGGGGAGCTGTTTTTT. Its protein is CASSSPLGELFF. The whole variable domain, filled in from reference TRBV2 and TRBJ2-2, reads EPEVTQTPSHQVTQMGQEVILRCVPISNHLYFYWYRQILGQKVEFLVSFYNNEISEKSEIFDDQFSVERPDGSNFTLKIRSTKLEDSAMYFCASSSPLGELFFGEGSRLTVL.

In this sample, this clone turned up many times. The J gene is TRBJ2-1, the V gene TRBV5-1, with TRBD2 matching 9 bases. CDR3 size: 15 residues. Germline V CDR1 and CDR2: SGHRS, YFSETQ. Unmatched junction bases numbered 5, after V lost 0 bases and J lost 7 bases. CDR3 coding DNA: TGCGCCAGCAGCTTGGCACGCGGGAGGGGTAATGAGCAGTTCTTC. Translation: CASSLARGRGNEQFF.

CDR3 sequence (DNA): TGCAGCCCAGATAGGAGCCAGTACTTC. Translating gives CSPDRSQYF. The chain employs TRBV29-1 and TRBJ2-5; D is unclear. V lost 8 bases and J lost 10, with 11 bases in between. CDR1 and CDR2 (germline): SQVTM, ANQGSEA. This CDR3 contains 9 residues.